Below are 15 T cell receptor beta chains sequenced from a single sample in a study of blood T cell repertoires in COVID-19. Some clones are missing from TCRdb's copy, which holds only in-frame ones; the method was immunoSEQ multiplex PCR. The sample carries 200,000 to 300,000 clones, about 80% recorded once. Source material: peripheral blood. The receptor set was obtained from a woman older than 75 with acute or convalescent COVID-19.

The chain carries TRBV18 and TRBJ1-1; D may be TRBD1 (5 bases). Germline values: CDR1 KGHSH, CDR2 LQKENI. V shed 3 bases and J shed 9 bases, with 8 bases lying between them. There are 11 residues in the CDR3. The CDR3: CASSPGGKAFF. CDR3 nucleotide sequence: TGTGCCAGCTCACCGGGGGGAAAAGCTTTCTTT.

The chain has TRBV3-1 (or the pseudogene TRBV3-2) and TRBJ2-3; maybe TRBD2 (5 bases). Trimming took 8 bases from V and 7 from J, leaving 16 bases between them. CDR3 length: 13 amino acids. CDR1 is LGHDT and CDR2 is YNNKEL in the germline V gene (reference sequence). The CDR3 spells CASRPEGVHTQYF. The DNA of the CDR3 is TGTGCCAGCCGCCCTGAGGGAGTGCATACGCAGTATTTT.

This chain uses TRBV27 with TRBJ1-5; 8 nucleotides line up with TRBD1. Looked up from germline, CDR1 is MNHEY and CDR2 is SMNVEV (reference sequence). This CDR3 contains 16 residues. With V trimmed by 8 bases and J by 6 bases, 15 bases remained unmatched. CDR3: CASSTRAGGAVQPQHF. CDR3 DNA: TGTGCCAGCTCCACCCGGGCAGGGGGCGCGGTTCAGCCCCAGCATTTT.

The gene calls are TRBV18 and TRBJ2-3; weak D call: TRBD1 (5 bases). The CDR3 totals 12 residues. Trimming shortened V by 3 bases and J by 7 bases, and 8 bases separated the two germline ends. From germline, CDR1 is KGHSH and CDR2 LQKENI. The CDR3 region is CASSPAGNTQYF. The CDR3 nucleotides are TGTGCCAGCTCACCTGCAGGGAATACGCAGTATTTT.

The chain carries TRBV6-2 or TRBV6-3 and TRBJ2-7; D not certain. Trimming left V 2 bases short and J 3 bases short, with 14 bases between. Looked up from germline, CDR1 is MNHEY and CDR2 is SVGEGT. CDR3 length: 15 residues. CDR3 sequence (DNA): TGTGCCAGCAGTTACCACGGGTCCTTAAGCTACGAGCAGTACTTC. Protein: CASSYHGSLSYEQYF.

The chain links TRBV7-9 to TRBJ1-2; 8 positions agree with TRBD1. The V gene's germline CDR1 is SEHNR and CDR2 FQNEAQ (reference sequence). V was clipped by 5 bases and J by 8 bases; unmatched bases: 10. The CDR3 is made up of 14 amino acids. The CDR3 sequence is CASSQPDRAQGYTF. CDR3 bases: TGTGCCAGCAGCCAACCGGACAGGGCTCAAGGCTACACCTTC.

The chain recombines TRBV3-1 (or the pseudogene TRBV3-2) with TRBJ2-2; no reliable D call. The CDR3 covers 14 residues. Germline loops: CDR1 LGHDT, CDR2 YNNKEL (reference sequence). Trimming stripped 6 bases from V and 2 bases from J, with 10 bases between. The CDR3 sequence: CASRQNSNTGELFF. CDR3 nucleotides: TGTGCCAGCAGGCAGAACAGTAACACCGGGGAGCTGTTTTTT.

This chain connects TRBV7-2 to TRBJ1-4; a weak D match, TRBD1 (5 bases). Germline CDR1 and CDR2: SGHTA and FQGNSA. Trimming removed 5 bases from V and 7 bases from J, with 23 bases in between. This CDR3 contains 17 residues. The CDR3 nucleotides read TGTGCCAGCAGCCGCTTCGCCGGGGGGAGCAATATTGAAAAACTGTTTTTT. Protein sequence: CASSRFAGGSNIEKLFF.

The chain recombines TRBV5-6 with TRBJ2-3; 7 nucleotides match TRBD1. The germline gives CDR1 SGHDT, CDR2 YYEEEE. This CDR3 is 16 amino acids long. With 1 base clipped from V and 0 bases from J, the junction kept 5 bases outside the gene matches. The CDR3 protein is CASSLFVGQSTDTQYF. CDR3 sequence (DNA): TGTGCCAGCAGCTTGTTTGTGGGACAGAGCACAGATACGCAGTATTTT.

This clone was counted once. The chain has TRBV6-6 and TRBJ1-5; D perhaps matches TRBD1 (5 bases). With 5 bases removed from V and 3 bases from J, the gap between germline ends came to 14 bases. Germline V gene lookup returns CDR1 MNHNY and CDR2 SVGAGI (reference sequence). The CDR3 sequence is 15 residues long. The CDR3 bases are TGTGCCAGCAGTGGCTGGCAGGGCGACAATCAGCCCCAGCATTTT. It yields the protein CASSGWQGDNQPQHF.

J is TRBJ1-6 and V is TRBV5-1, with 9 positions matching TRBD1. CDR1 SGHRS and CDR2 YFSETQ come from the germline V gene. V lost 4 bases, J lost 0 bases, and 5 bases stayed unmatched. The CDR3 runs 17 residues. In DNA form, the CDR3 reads TGCGCCAGCAGCGCCGGACAGGGGAGCTCCTATAATTCACCCCTCCACTTT. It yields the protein CASSAGQGSSYNSPLHF.

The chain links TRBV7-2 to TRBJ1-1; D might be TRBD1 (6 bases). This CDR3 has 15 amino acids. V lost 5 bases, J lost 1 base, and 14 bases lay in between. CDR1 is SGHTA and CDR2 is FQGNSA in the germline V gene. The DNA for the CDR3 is TGTGCCAGCAGCGGACCCGGGACAAGGAACACTGAAGCTTTCTTT. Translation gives CASSGPGTRNTEAFF.

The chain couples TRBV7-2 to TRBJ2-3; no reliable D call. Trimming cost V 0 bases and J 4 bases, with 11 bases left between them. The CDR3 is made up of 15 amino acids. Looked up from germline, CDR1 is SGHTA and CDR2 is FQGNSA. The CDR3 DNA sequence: TGTGCCAGCAGCTTAGCGCGTACAGCTTCAGATACGCAGTATTTT. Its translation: CASSLARTASDTQYF.

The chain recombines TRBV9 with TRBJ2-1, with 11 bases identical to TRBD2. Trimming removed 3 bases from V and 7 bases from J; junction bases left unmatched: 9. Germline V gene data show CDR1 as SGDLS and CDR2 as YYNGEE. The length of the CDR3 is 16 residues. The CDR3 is CASSDTGTSGLNEQFF. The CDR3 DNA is TGTGCCAGCAGCGATACCGGGACTAGCGGTCTAAATGAGCAGTTCTTC.

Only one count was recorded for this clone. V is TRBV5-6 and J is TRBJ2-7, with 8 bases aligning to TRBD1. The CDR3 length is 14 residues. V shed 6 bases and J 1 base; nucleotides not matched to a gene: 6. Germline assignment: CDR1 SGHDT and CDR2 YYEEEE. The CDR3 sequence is CASITQGASYEQYF. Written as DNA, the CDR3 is TGTGCCAGCATCACCCAGGGGGCTTCCTACGAGCAGTACTTC.